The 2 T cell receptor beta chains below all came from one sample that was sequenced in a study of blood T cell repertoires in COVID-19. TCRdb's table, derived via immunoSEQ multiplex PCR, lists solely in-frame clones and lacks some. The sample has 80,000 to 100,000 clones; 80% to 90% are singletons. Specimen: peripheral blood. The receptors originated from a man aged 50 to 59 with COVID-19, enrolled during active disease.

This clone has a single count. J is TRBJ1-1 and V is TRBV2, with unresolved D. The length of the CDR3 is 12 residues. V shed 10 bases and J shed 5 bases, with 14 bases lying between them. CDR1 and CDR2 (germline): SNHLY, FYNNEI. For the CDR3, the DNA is TGTGCCACCGGGATTCGGTTTACTGAAGCTTTCTTT. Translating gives CATGIRFTEAFF.

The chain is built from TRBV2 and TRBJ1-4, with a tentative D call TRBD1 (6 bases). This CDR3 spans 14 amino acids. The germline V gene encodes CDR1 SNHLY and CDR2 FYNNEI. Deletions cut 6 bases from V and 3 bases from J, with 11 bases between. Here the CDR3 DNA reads TGTGCCAGCAGCCGACAGGTGGCTAATGAAAAACTGTTTTTT. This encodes CASSRQVANEKLFF.